The 9 T cell receptor beta chains below all came from one sample that was sequenced in a study of T cell changes during pregnancy in multiple sclerosis. Assay: immunoSEQ multiplex PCR; the TCRdb copy retains only in-frame clones and omits some. The sample carries under 75,000 clones, about nine tenths recorded once. The sample was CD4+ T cells from peripheral blood mononuclear cells, taken after pregnancy. These receptors all come from a female donor with multiple sclerosis, enrolled in a pregnancy study.

The V gene is TRBV28, the J gene TRBJ1-2; 7 nucleotides agree with TRBD1. CDR3 size: 14 residues. V lost 7 bases and J lost 3; bases outside the gene matches: 8. CDR1 is MDHEN and CDR2 is SYDVKM in the germline V gene. The CDR3 is CASTRDSRHYGYTF. The CDR3, as DNA: TGTGCCAGCACTAGGGACAGCAGACACTATGGCTACACCTTC.

The rearrangement joins TRBV5-6 to TRBJ2-7, with D possibly matching TRBD2 (6 bases). CDR3 length: 15 amino acids. Trimming cost V 4 bases and J 1 base, with 15 bases left between them. The germline V gene encodes CDR1 SGHDT and CDR2 YYEEEE. The CDR3 coding sequence is TGTGCCAGCAGCCCTCAACATGGGGGGTCCTACGAGCAGTACTTC. The encoded protein is CASSPQHGGSYEQYF.

V usage is TRBV11-2 and J usage is TRBJ2-1; TRBD2 agrees at 9 bases. With 5 bases clipped from V and 9 bases from J, the junction kept 5 bases outside the gene matches. CDR1 is SGHAT and CDR2 is FQNNGV in the germline V gene. The CDR3 has 13 amino acids. The CDR3 sequence is CASSLRREGEQFF. CDR3 nucleotide sequence: TGTGCCAGCAGCCTACGGCGGGAGGGTGAGCAGTTCTTC. Full variable domain (outside the CDR3, taken from reference TRBV11-2 and TRBJ2-1): EAGVAQSPRYKIIEKRQSVAFWCNPISGHATLYWYQQILGQGPKLLIQFQNNGVVDDSQLPKDRFSAERLKGVDSTLKIQPAKLEDSAVYLCASSLRREGEQFFGPGTRLTVL.

The chain is built from TRBV4-1 and TRBJ1-1; D gene uncertain. Between the trimmed V and J ends, which lost 3 bases and 1 base, there was a span of 12 bases. This CDR3 has 15 residues. Germline lookup yields CDR1 MGHRA and CDR2 YSYEKL. The CDR3 nucleotides are TGCGCCAGCAGCCACGTCCGGGTTCCGAACACTGAAGCTTTCTTT. This gives the protein CASSHVRVPNTEAFF.

The chain employs TRBV19 and TRBJ1-5, with 9 bases identical to TRBD1. CDR1 is LNHDA, CDR2 SQIVND, per germline (reference sequence). The CDR3 is 14 amino acids. Germline trimming cut 7 bases from V and 7 bases from J; bases unmatched to any gene: 8. This CDR3 is CASKTGGAGQPQHF. The CDR3 DNA reads as TGTGCCAGTAAAACAGGGGGCGCGGGGCAGCCCCAGCATTTT.

The chain joins TRBV7-2 to TRBJ2-5; no reliable D call. CDR1 is SGHTA, CDR2 FQGNSA, per germline. V was clipped by 2 bases and J by 6 bases, with 4 bases between them. This CDR3 is built from 11 residues. The CDR3 sequence is CASSLSQTQYF. In DNA form, the CDR3 reads TGTGCCAGCAGCTTAAGCCAGACCCAGTACTTC.

The table lists this clone with a count of one. V and J are TRBV28 and TRBJ2-1; 10 nucleotides align to TRBD1. CDR1 is MDHEN and CDR2 is SYDVKM in the germline V gene. The length of the CDR3 is 14 residues. V dropped 7 bases and J dropped 10; count of bases not matched to a gene: 10. This CDR3 reads CASKDLTGGVEQFF. DNA for the CDR3: TGTGCCAGCAAAGACTTGACAGGGGGCGTAGAGCAGTTCTTC.

The rearrangement joins TRBV5-6 to TRBJ2-2; the match to TRBD2 covers 8 bases. The CDR3 is 18 amino acids. Per germline, CDR1 SGHDT and CDR2 YYEEEE. Unmatched junction bases numbered 9, after V lost 2 bases and J lost 0 bases. CDR3 in amino acids: CASSFGLAGLPNTGELFF. The CDR3 DNA sequence: TGTGCCAGCAGCTTTGGGCTAGCGGGCCTTCCGAACACCGGGGAGCTGTTTTTT.

V is TRBV9 and J is TRBJ1-3; tentatively, D is TRBD1 (6 bases). With 1 base removed from V and 4 bases from J, the gap between germline ends came to 12 bases. Germline CDR1 reads SGDLS; CDR2 reads YYNGEE. This CDR3 comprises 15 residues. CDR3 DNA: TGTGCCAGCAGCGTACAGGGGTTTGGCGGAAACACCATATATTTT. Its protein product is CASSVQGFGGNTIYF.